The rows below give T cell receptor beta chains drawn from one sample of a study of regulatory T cells in long-lasting Graves disease. TCRdb processed the multiplex PCR reads anew with MiXCR; each CDR3 protein has one entry. This table holds 360,000 or so distinct CDR3 sequences, approximately 15% found once. This sample was shared with a second study, whose subject was T cells in Graves' hyperthyroidism and ophthalmopathy.

The source material was peripheral blood mononuclear cells (PBMCs), sampled at new diagnosis, from a patient treated with antithyroid drugs. The receptors derive from a man aged 40-50 years with Graves disease. Each CDR3 is given with its conserved first and last residue. A D gene is named only where the DNA matches it firmly. Rows may omit the clone size; those that give it use once, few, many or a size class.

j_call clone_size d_call v_call cdr3_nt cdr3_aa
TRBJ2-7 many - TRBV28 TGTGCCACCCAGGACACGCTCTACGAGCAGTACTTC CATQDTLYEQYF
TRBJ1-2 few - TRBV27 TGTGCCAGCAGTATGGTCGGAAGAACTAACTATGGCTACACCTTC CASSMVGRTNYGYTF
TRBJ2-2 many TRBD2 TRBV20-1 TGCAGTGCTAGAGGGGTCGCTAGCGGGGCAGGCGGGGAGCTGTTTTTT CSARGVASGAGGELFF
TRBJ2-7 many TRBD2 TRBV28 TGTGCCAGCACCCGTGGGACTAGCGAGTCCTACGAGCAGTACTTC CASTRGTSESYEQYF
TRBJ2-7 many - TRBV11-3 TGTGCCAGCAGCCACCCGGAAGTGCACTCCTACGAGCAGTACTTC CASSHPEVHSYEQYF
TRBJ2-5 - - TRBV4-1 TGCGCCAGCAGCCAACAACCGGGGCCCCGGGGGGAGACCCAGTACTTC CASSQQPGPRGETQYF
TRBJ1-6 many - TRBV6-5 TGTGCCAGCAGTTACTGGGGACTAAATTCACCCCTCCACTTT CASSYWGLNSPLHF
TRBJ2-1 many - TRBV27 TGTGCCAGCAGTGACCAGGGGTCCTCCTACAATGAGCAGTTCTTC CASSDQGSSYNEQFF
TRBJ1-1 many - TRBV4-3 TGCGCCAGCAGCCAAGATAGGCAGGCCGGGGGAGCTTTCTTT CASSQDRQAGGAFF
TRBJ2-5 few - TRBV5-1 TGCGCCAGCAGCTTGGGCAACTACAGGGTGGCGAAAGAGACCCAGTACTTC CASSLGNYRVAKETQYF
TRBJ1-1 many - TRBV7-8 TGTGCCAGCAGCTTGCTTCAGGACACTGAAGCTTTCTTT CASSLLQDTEAFF
TRBJ1-1 - - TRBV19 TGTGCCAGTGTCTCGCGGAGGGAACGGGGTTTGATCGGAGCTTTCTTT CASVSRRERGLIGAFF
TRBJ1-1 many - TRBV7-2 TGTGCCAGCAGCTTAGAAGGGGGGTACACTGAAGCTTTCTTT CASSLEGGYTEAFF
TRBJ2-7 - - TRBV5-6 TGTGCCAGCAGCCGACCACAGCTTTCTTACGAGCAGTACTTC CASSRPQLSYEQYF
TRBJ1-1 many TRBD1 TRBV5-1 TGCGCCAGCAGCTTGCCCCGGGACAGGGTGAACACTGAAGCTTTCTTT CASSLPRDRVNTEAFF
TRBJ2-4 - - TRBV30 TGTGCCTGGAGTCCCCCGTGGGCGAGGGCGGGGTTAAACATTCAGTACTTC CAWSPPWARAGLNIQYF
TRBJ1-5 - TRBD1 TRBV28 TGTGCCAGCAGCGTACAGGGGGGCGTTTCGCCCCAGCATTTT CASSVQGGVSPQHF
TRBJ2-1 many - TRBV5-5 TGTGCCAGCAGCTTGGATCTGAGGGACTCCTACAATGAGCAGTTCTTC CASSLDLRDSYNEQFF
TRBJ2-3 few - TRBV6-2/TRBV6-3 TGTGCCAGCAGTTACGGTAGGGGAGATACGCAGTATTTT CASSYGRGDTQYF
TRBJ2-1 few - TRBV9 TGTGCCAGCGGACTCCCTTACGACAGCTACTCCTACAATGAGCAGTTCTTC CASGLPYDSYSYNEQFF
TRBJ1-5 few - TRBV10-3 TGTGCCATCAGTGCACAGGGAGGACAGCCCCAGCATTTT CAISAQGGQPQHF
TRBJ2-7 many TRBD2 TRBV20-1 TGCAGTGCTAGCCGGGGGGAGTACGAGCAGTACTTC CSASRGEYEQYF
TRBJ2-5 few - TRBV19 TGTGCCAGTAGTATAGGACTATTTGGGGACCAGTACTTC CASSIGLFGDQYF
TRBJ1-5 few - TRBV20-1 TGCAGTGCTCCGTCCAGGGGAAGCAATCAGCCCCAGCATTTT CSAPSRGSNQPQHF
TRBJ2-3 - - TRBV27 TGTGCCAGTAGGAGACAGAACACAGATACGCAGTATTTT CASRRQNTDTQYF
TRBJ2-7 many TRBD1 TRBV12-3/TRBV12-4 TGTGCCAGCAGCTTAATCTCAGGGGGCCTCTACGAGCAGTACTTC CASSLISGGLYEQYF
TRBJ2-7 once TRBD2 TRBV28 TGTGCCAGCAAACCGCCGCGGGAGGGCTACGAGCAGTACTTC CASKPPREGYEQYF
TRBJ1-1 few TRBD1 TRBV5-1 TGCGCCAGCAGCGCGGGACAGGGTCACACTGAAGCTTTCTTT CASSAGQGHTEAFF
TRBJ1-4 many - TRBV5-1 TGCGCCAGCAGCTTAGGTTGGAATGAAAAACTGTTTTTT CASSLGWNEKLFF
TRBJ1-1 - TRBD1 TRBV25-1 TGTGCCAGCGCAAACACAGGGGTCACTGAAGCTTTCTTT CASANTGVTEAFF
TRBJ2-7 - TRBD2 TRBV10-3 TGTGCCATCAGAGTACCTGGGGGGGGCTCCTACGAGCAGTACTTC CAIRVPGGGSYEQYF